The sequence of this T cell receptor beta chain was determined in a study of regulatory T cells in long-lasting Graves disease. The study, taken as a whole, reports: Between persistent patients, about 2,700 public clonotypes were shared, exceeding the roughly 1,000 shared between new patients.

As for time point: newly diagnosed GD, antithyroid drugs for less than 3 months. With RNA extracted from PBMCs as input, the TCR library was made. The CDR3 length is 15 residues. The germline gives CDR1 MDHEN, CDR2 SYDVKM. The V segment lost 8 bases and the J segment 5 bases; nucleotides outside the gene matches: 8. For this clonotype: Its antigen is unknown.

Construction of TCR beta libraries relied on iRepertoire HTBI primers and on Arm-PCR targeting CDR3 regions. A single record per CDR3 protein comes from TCRdb applying MiXCR to the multiplex PCR reads. This sample has around 250,000 distinct CDR3 sequences, with roughly 18% found just once. The data also belong to a second study, concerning T cells in Graves' hyperthyroidism and ophthalmopathy.

J is TRBJ2-5 and V is TRBV28, with 13 bases identical to TRBD2. The source is a woman in her twenties or thirties with Graves disease. Specimen: peripheral blood mononuclear cells (PBMCs), collected at new diagnosis, from a patient treated with antithyroid drugs. The CDR3 DNA reads TGTGCCAGCGGCCAACTAGCGGGAGGGTGGGAGACCCAGTACTTC. Translation gives CASGQLAGGWETQYF.